The clone carrying this TCR beta chain showed up just a few times. This sample stems from a study of T cell responses to AZD1222 COVID-19 vaccine. The assay was immunoSEQ multiplex PCR, and TCRdb's table has in-frame clones only and misses some. The sample has 120,000 to 150,000 clones, approximately 90% seen once. The CDR3 length is 13 residues. Trimming took off 2 bases at V and 9 bases at J, with 13 bases between the two ends. Germline assignment: CDR1 SGHAT and CDR2 FQNNGV. The V and J genes are TRBV11-2 and TRBJ1-2, with D perhaps TRBD1 (5 bases). This TCR was sampled from an adult in good health. This material consisted of peripheral blood, taken on day 0 of MenACWY control vaccination. CDR3 nucleotide sequence: TGTGCCAGCAGCTTAAGTCAGGGAAGGAGCTACACCTTC. It specifies CASSLSQGRSYTF.